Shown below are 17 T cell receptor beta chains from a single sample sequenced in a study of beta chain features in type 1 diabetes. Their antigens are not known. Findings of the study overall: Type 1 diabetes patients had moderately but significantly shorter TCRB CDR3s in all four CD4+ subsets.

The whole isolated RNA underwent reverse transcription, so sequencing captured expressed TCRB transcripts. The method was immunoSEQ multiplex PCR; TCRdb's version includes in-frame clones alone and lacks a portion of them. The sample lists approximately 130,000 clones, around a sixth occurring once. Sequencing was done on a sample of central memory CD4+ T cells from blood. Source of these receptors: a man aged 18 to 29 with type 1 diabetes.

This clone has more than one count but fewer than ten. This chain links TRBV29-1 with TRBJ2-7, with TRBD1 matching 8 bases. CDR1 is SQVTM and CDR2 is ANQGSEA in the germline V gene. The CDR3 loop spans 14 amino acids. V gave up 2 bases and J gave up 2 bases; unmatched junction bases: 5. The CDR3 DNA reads TGCAGCGTTGAACAGGACAGGGCGACCTACGAGCAGTACTTC. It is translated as CSVEQDRATYEQYF.

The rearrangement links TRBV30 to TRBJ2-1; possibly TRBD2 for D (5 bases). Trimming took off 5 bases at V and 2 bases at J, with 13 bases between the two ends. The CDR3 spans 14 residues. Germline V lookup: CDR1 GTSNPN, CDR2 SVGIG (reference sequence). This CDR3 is CAWSRAGPYNEQFF. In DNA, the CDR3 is TGTGCCTGGTCCCGGGCGGGCCCCTACAATGAGCAGTTCTTC.

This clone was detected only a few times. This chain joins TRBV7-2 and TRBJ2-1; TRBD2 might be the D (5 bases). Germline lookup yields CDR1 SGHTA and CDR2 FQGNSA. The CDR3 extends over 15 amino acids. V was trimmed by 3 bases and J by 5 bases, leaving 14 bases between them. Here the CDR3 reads CASSFGGAANNEQFF. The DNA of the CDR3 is TGTGCCAGCAGCTTTGGAGGCGCGGCGAACAATGAGCAGTTCTTC.

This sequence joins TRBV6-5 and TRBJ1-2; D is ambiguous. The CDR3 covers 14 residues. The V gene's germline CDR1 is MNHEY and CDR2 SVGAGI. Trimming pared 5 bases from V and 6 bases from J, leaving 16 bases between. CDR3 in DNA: TGTGCCAGCAGTGGCATGCAAGGGATGGATGGCTACACCTTC. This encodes CASSGMQGMDGYTF.

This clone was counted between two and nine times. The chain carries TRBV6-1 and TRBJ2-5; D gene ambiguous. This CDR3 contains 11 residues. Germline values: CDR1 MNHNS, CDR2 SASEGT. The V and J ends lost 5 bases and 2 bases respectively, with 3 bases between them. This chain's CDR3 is CASSIQETQYF. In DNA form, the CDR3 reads TGTGCCAGCAGTATACAAGAGACCCAGTACTTC.

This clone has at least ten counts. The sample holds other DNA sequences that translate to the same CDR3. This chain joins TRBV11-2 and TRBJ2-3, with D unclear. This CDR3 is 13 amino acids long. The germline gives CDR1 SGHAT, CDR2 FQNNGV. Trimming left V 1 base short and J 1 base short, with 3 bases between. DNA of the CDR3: TGTGCCAGCAGCTTAGCTGGCACAGATACGCAGTATTTT. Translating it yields CASSLAGTDTQYF.

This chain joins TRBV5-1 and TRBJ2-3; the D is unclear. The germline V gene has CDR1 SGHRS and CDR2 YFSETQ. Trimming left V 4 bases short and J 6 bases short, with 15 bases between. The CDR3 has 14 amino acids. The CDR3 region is CASSRSQPKDTQYF. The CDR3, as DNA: TGCGCCAGCAGCCGGAGCCAGCCCAAGGATACGCAGTATTTT.

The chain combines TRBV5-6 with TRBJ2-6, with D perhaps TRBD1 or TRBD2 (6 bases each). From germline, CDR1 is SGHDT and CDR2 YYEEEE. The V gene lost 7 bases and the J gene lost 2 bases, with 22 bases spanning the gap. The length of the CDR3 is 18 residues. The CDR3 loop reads CASRPGIQGGTGANVLTF. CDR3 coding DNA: TGTGCCAGCCGTCCCGGGATACAGGGAGGAACTGGGGCCAACGTCCTGACTTTC.

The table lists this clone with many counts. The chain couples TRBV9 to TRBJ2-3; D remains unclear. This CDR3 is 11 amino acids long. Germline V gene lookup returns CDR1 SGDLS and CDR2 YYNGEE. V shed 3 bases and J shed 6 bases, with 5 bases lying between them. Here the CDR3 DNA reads TGTGCCAGCAGCGACCAGGATACGCAGTATTTT. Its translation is CASSDQDTQYF.

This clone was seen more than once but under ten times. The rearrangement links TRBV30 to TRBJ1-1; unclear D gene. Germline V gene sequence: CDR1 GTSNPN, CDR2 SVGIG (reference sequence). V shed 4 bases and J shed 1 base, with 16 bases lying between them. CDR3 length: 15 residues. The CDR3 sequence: CAWTDPGRTNTEAFF. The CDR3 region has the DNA TGTGCCTGGACCGACCCTGGACGGACGAACACTGAAGCTTTCTTT.

DNA for the CDR3: TGTGCCAGCAGCTCAAGTGCGGGACAGGGGGCTACCGGGGAGCTGTTTTTT. Its protein is CASSSSAGQGATGELFF. The rearrangement links TRBV5-4 to TRBJ2-2; 12 nucleotides agree with TRBD1. Germline CDR1 reads SGHNT; CDR2 reads YYREEE (reference sequence). The CDR3 spans 17 residues. The V gene end was trimmed by 3 bases and the J gene end by 5 bases; junction bases not matched to a gene: 8.

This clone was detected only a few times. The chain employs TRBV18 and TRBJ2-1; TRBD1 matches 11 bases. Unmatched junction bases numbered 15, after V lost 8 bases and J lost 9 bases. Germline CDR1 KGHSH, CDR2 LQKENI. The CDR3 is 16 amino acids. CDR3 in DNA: TGTGCCAGCGATACAGGCCGGGACAGGGGGTATATTGAGCAGTTCTTC. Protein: CASDTGRDRGYIEQFF. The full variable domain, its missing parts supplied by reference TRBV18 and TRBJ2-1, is NAGVMQNPRHLVRRRGQEARLRCSPMKGHSHVYWYRQLPEEGLKFMVYLQKENIIDESGMPKERFSAEFPKEGPSILRIQQVVRGDSAAYFCASDTGRDRGYIEQFFGPGTRLTVL.

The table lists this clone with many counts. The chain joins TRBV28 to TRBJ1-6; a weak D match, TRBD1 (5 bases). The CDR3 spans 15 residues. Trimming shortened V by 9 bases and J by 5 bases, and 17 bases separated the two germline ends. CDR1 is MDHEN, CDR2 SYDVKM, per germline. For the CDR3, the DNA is TGTGCCAGTGGGACCTCCCTATTTGATAATTCACCCCTCCACTTT. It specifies CASGTSLFDNSPLHF.

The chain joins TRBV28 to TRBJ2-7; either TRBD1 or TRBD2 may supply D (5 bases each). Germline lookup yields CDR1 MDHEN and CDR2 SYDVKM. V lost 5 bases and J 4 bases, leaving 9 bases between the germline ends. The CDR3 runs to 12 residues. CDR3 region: CASSPGPYEQYF. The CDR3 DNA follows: TGTGCCAGCAGTCCGGGACCTTACGAGCAGTACTTC.

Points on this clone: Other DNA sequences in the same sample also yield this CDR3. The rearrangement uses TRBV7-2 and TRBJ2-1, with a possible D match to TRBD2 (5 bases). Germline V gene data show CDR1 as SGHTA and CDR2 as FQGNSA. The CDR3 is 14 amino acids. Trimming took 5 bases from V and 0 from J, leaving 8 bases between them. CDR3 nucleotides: TGTGCCAGCAGCCCTGGGAGCTCCTACAATGAGCAGTTCTTC. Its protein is CASSPGSSYNEQFF.

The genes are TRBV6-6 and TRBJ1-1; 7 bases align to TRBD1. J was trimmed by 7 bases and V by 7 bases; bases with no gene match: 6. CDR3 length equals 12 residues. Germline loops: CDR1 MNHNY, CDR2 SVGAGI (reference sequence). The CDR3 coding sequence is TGTGCCAGCACCCACAGGGGTCTTGAAGCTTTCTTT. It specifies CASTHRGLEAFF.

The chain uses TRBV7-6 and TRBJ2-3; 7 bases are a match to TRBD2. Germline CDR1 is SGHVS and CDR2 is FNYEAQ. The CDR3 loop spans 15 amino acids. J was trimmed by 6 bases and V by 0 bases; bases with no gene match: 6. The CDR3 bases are TGTGCCAGCAGCTTAGCGGGCGGGGGATGGGATACGCAGTATTTT. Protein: CASSLAGGGWDTQYF.